The present entry profiles one T cell receptor beta chain with its context. The data derive from a study of blood T cell repertoires in COVID-19. This CDR3 is built from 15 residues. Deletions cut 3 bases from V and 1 base from J, with 13 bases between. Germline loops: CDR1 MNHNS, CDR2 SASEGT. Using immunoSEQ multiplex PCR, the repertoire was profiled, and TCRdb retains in-frame clones only, with some absent. The repertoire consists of about 160,000 clones, with around 85% occurring once and the leading ten covering approximately 5.6%. The source of this sequence is a woman aged 40 to 49 with acute COVID-19. Sequencing used PBMCs or T cells enriched from blood (not recorded which). The chain carries TRBV6-1 and TRBJ2-7, with D maybe TRBD1 (6 bases). This CDR3 reads CASSDGGGQSYEQYF. CDR3 DNA: TGTGCCAGCAGTGATGGTGGGGGACAATCCTACGAGCAGTACTTC.